The source of this TCR beta chain is a study of T cells in Graves' hyperthyroidism and ophthalmopathy. Findings of the study overall: Ophthalmopathy prediction by the model preceded onset by a median about 6 months. Researchers found most expanded thyroid clonotypes above 0.001 in blood as well.

This clonotype was counted a few times. Its antigen is currently unknown. What was amplified from RNA transcripts were TCR beta CDR3 regions. HTBI primers were the set used in a first-round RT-PCR of the TCR CDR3. TCRdb analysed the multiplex PCR reads with MiXCR anew, one entry per CDR3 protein. The sample includes around 450,000 distinct CDR3 sequences, less than 20% of them seen just once. Between the trimmed V and J ends, which lost 4 bases and 2 bases, there was a span of 7 bases. The germline V gene has CDR1 DFQATT and CDR2 SNEGSKA (reference sequence). This CDR3 is built from 12 residues. Clinical symptoms, serum thyroxine and TRAb, thyroid ultrasound and orbital computed tomography together formed the diagnostic basis. This sample holds PBMCs from 8.5 to 10 ml fresh peripheral blood.

Sequencing was carried out using blood. The sequence came from a woman aged 18-35 years with Graves' hyperthyroidism. The chain recombines TRBV20-1 with TRBJ2-3; D gene uncertain. Here the CDR3 DNA reads TGCAGTGCTAAGACTGACACAGATACGCAGTATTTT. It translates to CSAKTDTDTQYF.